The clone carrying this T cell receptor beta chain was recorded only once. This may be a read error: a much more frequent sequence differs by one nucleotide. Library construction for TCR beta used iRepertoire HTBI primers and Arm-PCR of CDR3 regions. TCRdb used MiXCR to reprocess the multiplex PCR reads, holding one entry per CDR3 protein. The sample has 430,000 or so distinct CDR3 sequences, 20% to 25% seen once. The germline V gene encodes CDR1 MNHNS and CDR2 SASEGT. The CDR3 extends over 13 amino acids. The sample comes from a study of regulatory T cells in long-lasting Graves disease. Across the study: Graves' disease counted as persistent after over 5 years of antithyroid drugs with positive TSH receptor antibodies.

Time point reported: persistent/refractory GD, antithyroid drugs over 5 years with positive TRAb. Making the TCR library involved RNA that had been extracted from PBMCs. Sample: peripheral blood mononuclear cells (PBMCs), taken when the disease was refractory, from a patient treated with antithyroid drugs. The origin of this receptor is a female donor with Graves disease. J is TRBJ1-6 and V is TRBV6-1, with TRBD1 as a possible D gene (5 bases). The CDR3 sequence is CASSDRVDSSLHF. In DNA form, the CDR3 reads TGTGCCAGCAGTGACAGGGTGGATTCATCCCTCCACTTT.